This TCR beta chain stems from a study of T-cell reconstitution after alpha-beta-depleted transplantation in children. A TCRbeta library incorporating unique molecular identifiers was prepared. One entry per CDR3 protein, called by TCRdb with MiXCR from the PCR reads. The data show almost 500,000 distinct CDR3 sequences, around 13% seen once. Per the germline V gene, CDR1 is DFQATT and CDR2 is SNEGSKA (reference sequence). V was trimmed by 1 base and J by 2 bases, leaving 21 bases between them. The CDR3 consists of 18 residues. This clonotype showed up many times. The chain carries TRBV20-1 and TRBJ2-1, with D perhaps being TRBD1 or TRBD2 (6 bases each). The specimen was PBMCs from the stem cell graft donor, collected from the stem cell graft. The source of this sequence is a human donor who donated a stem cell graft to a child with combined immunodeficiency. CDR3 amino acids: CSARAIPGGAGAYNEQFF. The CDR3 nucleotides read TGCAGTGCTAGAGCGATCCCCGGGGGCGCAGGGGCCTACAATGAGCAGTTCTTC.